This T cell receptor beta chain was retrieved from a study of T cell responses to AZD1222 COVID-19 vaccine. Produced via immunoSEQ multiplex PCR; TCRdb's table is partial and in-frame only. The sample shows fewer than 200,000 clones, around 90% of them seen only once. Of note for this clone: What it recognizes is unknown.

Germline CDR1 is MNHEY and CDR2 is SMNVEV (reference sequence). Trimming cost V 0 bases and J 8 bases, with 16 bases left between them. The CDR3 runs 16 residues. General study findings and limits: Scientists sampled the repertoires only once the peak T cell response had passed.

The sequence came from an adult in good health. V usage is TRBV27 and J usage is TRBJ1-4; D might be TRBD1 (5 bases). The sample was peripheral blood, taken on day 0 of AZD1222 vaccination. CDR3 sequence (DNA): TGTGCCAGCAGTTTATCATTGGGGGAGGGGTTAGAAAAACTGTTTTTT. It codes for CASSLSLGEGLEKLFF.